In this sample, the clone carrying this TCR beta chain turned up once. The antigen is not known. The data were taken from a study of T cells in localized non-small cell lung cancer. Only in-frame clones appear in the TCRdb table, and some are missing; sequencing was by immunoSEQ multiplex PCR. The table includes over 20,000 clones, roughly 80% detected once. Study-wide findings and caveats: Because only a single region of the tumor was sequenced, heterogeneity remains possible.

The CDR3 totals 15 residues. The ends were cut back, 3 bases at V and 4 bases at J, with 16 bases in the middle. In germline, CDR1 is SGHDT, CDR2 YYEEEE. V gene TRBV5-6 combines with J gene TRBJ1-2; no reliable D call. The sample was PBMCs, taken before any cancer treatment. The TCR was taken from a man between 40 and 70 years old with stage II lung adenocarcinoma. CDR3 DNA sequence: TGTGCCAGCAGCTCAACAAGAGGAGGGATCTATGGCTACACCTTC. Translated, it gives CASSSTRGGIYGYTF.